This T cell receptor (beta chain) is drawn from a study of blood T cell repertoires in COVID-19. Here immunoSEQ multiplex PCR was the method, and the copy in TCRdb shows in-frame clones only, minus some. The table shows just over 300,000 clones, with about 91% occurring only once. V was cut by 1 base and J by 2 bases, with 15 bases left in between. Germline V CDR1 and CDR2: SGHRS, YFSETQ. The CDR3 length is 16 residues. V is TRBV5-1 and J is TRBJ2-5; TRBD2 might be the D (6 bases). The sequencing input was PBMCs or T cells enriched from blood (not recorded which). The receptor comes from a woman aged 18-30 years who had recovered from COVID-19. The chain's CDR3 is CASSLPRGPLQETQYF. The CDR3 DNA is TGCGCCAGCAGCTTGCCGCGGGGACCATTACAAGAGACCCAGTACTTC.